The 7 T cell receptor beta chains listed next were all sequenced from one sample in a study of T-cell reconstitution after alpha-beta-depleted transplantation in children. Unique molecular identifiers were incorporated when the TCRbeta library was constructed. A single record per CDR3 protein comes from TCRdb applying MiXCR to the PCR reads. This table has around 580,000 distinct CDR3 sequences, approximately 30% appearing once. The input for sequencing was PBMCs, taken before TCRalphabeta/CD19-depleted stem cell transplant. All receptors derive from a boy younger than two with Wiskott-Aldrich syndrome, due to receive a stem cell transplant.

This clonotype has a handful of counts. The V gene is TRBV12-3 or TRBV12-4, the J gene TRBJ1-6; the match to TRBD1 covers 7 bases. The CDR3 is made up of 14 amino acids. J was trimmed by 7 bases and V by 7 bases; bases with no gene match: 7. CDR3 residues: CASTLGTVNSPLHF. In nucleotides, the CDR3 is TGTGCCAGCACCCTCGGGACAGTAAATTCACCCCTCCACTTT.

V usage is TRBV15 and J usage is TRBJ2-1, with 12 nucleotides matching TRBD2. CDR1 and CDR2 (germline): LNHNV, YYDKDF (reference sequence). The CDR3 has 15 amino acids. V gave up 6 bases and J gave up 4 bases; unmatched junction bases: 4. CDR3 coding DNA: TGTGCCACCAGTGCCCTAGCGGGAGGGTACAATGAGCAGTTCTTC. It translates to CATSALAGGYNEQFF.

This clonotype has a handful of counts. The V and J genes are TRBV25-1 and TRBJ2-5; TRBD2 is a possible D gene (6 bases). Germline CDR1 reads MGHDK; CDR2 reads SYGVNS. This CDR3 has 15 amino acids. The V gene lost 1 base and the J gene lost 5 bases, with 14 bases spanning the gap. CDR3 coding DNA: TGTGCCAGCAGTGAATTTGGAGGGTTTTGGGAGACCCAGTACTTC. Protein: CASSEFGGFWETQYF. Drawing the rest from reference TRBV25-1 and TRBJ2-5, the complete variable domain is EADIYQTPRYLVIGTGKKITLECSQTMGHDKMYWYQQDPGMELHLIHYSYGVNSTEKGDLSSESTVSRIRTEHFPLTLESARPSHTSQYLCASSEFGGFWETQYFGPGTRLLVL.

The chain carries TRBV12-3 or TRBV12-4 and TRBJ2-3; D is uncertain. V gave up 2 bases and J gave up 5 bases, with 11 bases separating them. The CDR3 consists of 14 residues. Written as DNA, the CDR3 is TGTGCCAGCAGTTTAAGTAGAACGGTAGATACGCAGTATTTT. Its protein product is CASSLSRTVDTQYF.

The chain is built from TRBV14 and TRBJ2-1; 9 nucleotides align to TRBD1. The trim removed 5 bases at V and 1 base at J, leaving 9 bases unmatched. Germline values: CDR1 SGHDN, CDR2 FVKESK. The CDR3 runs 17 residues. The CDR3 DNA is TGTGCCAGCAGCGCCGTTCCCGGGACAGGGTCCTACAATGAGCAGTTCTTC. It translates to CASSAVPGTGSYNEQFF.

The chain joins TRBV12-3 or TRBV12-4 to TRBJ1-4, with TRBD1 matching over 9 bases. V was pared by 6 bases and J by 7 bases, with 12 bases of the junction left unmatched. The CDR3 spans 16 residues. The CDR3 here is CASRGGGQGQSEKLFF. CDR3 nucleotides: TGTGCCAGCAGGGGAGGAGGACAGGGGCAGAGTGAAAAACTGTTTTTT.

This chain connects TRBV7-9 to TRBJ2-5; D possibly corresponds to TRBD1 (6 bases). This CDR3 is 14 amino acids long. Germline V lookup: CDR1 SEHNR, CDR2 FQNEAQ (reference sequence). V dropped 6 bases and J dropped 1 base, with 12 bases sitting between them. In nucleotides, the CDR3 is TGTGCCAGCAGTACAGGGTTCCTCCAAGAGACCCAGTACTTC. This codes for CASSTGFLQETQYF.